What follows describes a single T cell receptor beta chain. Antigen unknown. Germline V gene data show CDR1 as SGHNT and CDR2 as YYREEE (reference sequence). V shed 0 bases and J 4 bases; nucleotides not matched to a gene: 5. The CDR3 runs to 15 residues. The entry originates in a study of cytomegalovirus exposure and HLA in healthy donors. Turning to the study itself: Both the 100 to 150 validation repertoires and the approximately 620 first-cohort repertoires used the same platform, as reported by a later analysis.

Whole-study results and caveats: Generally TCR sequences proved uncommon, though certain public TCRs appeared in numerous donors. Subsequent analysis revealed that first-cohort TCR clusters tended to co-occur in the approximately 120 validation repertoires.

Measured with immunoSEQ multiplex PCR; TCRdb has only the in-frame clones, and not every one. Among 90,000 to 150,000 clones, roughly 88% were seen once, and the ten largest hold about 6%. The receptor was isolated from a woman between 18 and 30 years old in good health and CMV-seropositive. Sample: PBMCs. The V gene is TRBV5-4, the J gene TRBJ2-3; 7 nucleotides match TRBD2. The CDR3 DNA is TGTGCCAGCAGCTTGGACGGCGGGAGACCAGATACGCAGTATTTT. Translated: CASSLDGGRPDTQYF.